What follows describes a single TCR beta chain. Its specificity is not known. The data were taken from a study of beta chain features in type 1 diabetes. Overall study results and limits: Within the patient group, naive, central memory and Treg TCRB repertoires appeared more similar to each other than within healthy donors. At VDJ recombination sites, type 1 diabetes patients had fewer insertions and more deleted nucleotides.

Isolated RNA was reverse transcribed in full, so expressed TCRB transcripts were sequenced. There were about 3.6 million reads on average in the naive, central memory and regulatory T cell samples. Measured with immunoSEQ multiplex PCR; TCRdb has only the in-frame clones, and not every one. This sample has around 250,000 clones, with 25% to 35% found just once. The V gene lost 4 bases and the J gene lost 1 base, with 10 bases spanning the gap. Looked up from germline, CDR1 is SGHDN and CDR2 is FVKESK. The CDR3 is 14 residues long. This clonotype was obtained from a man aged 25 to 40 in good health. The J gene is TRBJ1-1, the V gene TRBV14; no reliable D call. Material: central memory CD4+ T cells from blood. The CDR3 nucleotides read TGTGCCAGCAGCCGCCAGGCGGCGAACACTGAAGCTTTCTTT. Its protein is CASSRQAANTEAFF.